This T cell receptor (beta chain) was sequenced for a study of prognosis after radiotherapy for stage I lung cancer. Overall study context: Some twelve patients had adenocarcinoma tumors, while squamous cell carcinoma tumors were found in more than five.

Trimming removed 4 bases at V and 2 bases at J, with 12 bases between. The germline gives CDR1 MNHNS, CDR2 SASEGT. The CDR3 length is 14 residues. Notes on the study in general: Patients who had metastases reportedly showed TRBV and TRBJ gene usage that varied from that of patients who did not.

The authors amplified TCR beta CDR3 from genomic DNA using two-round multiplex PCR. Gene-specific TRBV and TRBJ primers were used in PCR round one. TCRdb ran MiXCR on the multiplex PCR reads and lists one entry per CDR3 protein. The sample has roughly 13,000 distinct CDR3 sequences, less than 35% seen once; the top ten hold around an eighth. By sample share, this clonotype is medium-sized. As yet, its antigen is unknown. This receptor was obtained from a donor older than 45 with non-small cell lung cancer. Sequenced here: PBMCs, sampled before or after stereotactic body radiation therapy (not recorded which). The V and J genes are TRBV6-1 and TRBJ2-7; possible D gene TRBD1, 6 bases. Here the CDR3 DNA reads TGTGCCAGCAGTGCTTACAGGGAAACCTACGAGCAGTACTTC. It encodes CASSAYRETYEQYF.